These 12 T cell receptor beta chains were sequenced from one sample in a study of T cell responses to AZD1222 COVID-19 vaccine. TCRdb keeps only in-frame clones here, not all; method: immunoSEQ multiplex PCR. This table holds about 120,000 clones, about 92% found once. The specimen comprised peripheral blood, sampled on day 0 of AZD1222 vaccination. Receptor source: an adult in good health.

The J gene is TRBJ1-1, the V gene TRBV6-5, with TRBD1 matching 7 bases. Germline CDR1 MNHEY, CDR2 SVGAGI. The CDR3 is 16 residues long. V lost 2 bases and J lost 2; bases outside the gene matches: 8. In nucleotides, the CDR3 is TGTGCCAGCAGTTACCGGGACAGACCAAGAAACACTGAAGCTTTCTTT. Encoded protein: CASSYRDRPRNTEAFF.

The chain employs TRBV3-1 (or the pseudogene TRBV3-2) and TRBJ2-1; TRBD2 matches at 12 bases. The germline gives CDR1 LGHDT, CDR2 YNNKEL (reference sequence). The trim removed 0 bases at V and 7 bases at J, leaving 4 bases unmatched. This CDR3 is 16 amino acids long. The DNA for the CDR3 is TGTGCCAGCAGCCAAGAGACTAGCGGGAGTCTAAATGAGCAGTTCTTC. This encodes CASSQETSGSLNEQFF.

V usage is TRBV19 and J usage is TRBJ2-7; D may be TRBD2 (6 bases). The CDR3 spans 14 residues. With 10 bases removed from V and 0 bases from J, the gap between germline ends came to 16 bases. Germline V lookup: CDR1 LNHDA, CDR2 SQIVND (reference sequence). DNA of the CDR3: TGTGCCACCTCTTTAAGGGACTCCTCCTACGAGCAGTACTTC. Translating gives CATSLRDSSYEQYF.

This sequence joins TRBV18 and TRBJ1-1; no reliable D call. CDR1 and CDR2 from the germline V gene are KGHSH and LQKENI. CDR3 length equals 13 residues. The V end lost 5 bases, the J end lost 1 base, and 8 bases lay between the germline ends. CDR3 amino acids: CASSSSRNTEAFF. Written as DNA, the CDR3 is TGTGCCAGCTCATCATCTCGGAACACTGAAGCTTTCTTT. The variable domain in full, with the rest retrieved from reference TRBV18 and TRBJ1-1, is NAGVMQNPRHLVRRRGQEARLRCSPMKGHSHVYWYRQLPEEGLKFMVYLQKENIIDESGMPKERFSAEFPKEGPSILRIQQVVRGDSAAYFCASSSSRNTEAFFGQGTRLTVV.

The CDR3 DNA is TGTGCCAGTTCACTAGCTCGCACCGGGGAGCTGTTTTTT. It codes for CASSLARTGELFF. The chain recombines TRBV19 with TRBJ2-2; D might be TRBD2 (6 bases). Deletions cut 8 bases from V and 4 bases from J, with 11 bases between. The germline CDR1 and CDR2 sequences are LNHDA and SQIVND (reference sequence). This CDR3 is 13 amino acids long.

This clone was detected only a few times. V and J are TRBV27 and TRBJ1-2; a possible D gene is TRBD1 (5 bases). Germline V gene sequence: CDR1 MNHEY, CDR2 SMNVEV (reference sequence). CDR3 length: 16 residues. Trimming stripped 3 bases from V and 0 bases from J, with 14 bases between. The chain's CDR3 is CASSFEGQAANYGYTF. The DNA of the CDR3 is TGTGCCAGCAGTTTCGAGGGGCAGGCTGCTAACTATGGCTACACCTTC.

The chain recombines TRBV5-1 with TRBJ2-1; tentatively, D is TRBD2 (5 bases). V was shortened by 4 bases and J by 12 bases, with 20 bases between the two germline ends. The germline CDR1 and CDR2 sequences are SGHRS and YFSETQ. The CDR3 is made up of 14 amino acids. Written as DNA, the CDR3 is TGCGCCAGCAGCCCACCGAGCGGTCATATGAGGCAGTTCTTC. Its protein is CASSPPSGHMRQFF. The variable domain in full, completed from reference TRBV5-1 and TRBJ2-1, reads KAGVTQTPRYLIKTRGQQVTLSCSPISGHRSVSWYQQTPGQGLQFLFEYFSETQRNKGNFPGRFSGRQFSNSRSEMNVSTLELGDSALYLCASSPPSGHMRQFFGPGTRLTVL.

Only one count was recorded for this clone. The rearrangement joins TRBV28 to TRBJ1-1, with 7 bases identical to TRBD1. Germline CDR1 is MDHEN and CDR2 is SYDVKM. The ends lost 7 bases at V and 1 base at J; junction bases unmatched: 9. CDR3 size: 15 residues. The CDR3 sequence is CASTDTGEGNTEAFF. As DNA, the CDR3 is TGTGCCAGCACCGACACAGGGGAGGGGAACACTGAAGCTTTCTTT.

Turning to this clone: At one boundary the junction diverges from the germline segment, which might be a read error. V gene TRBV7-7 combines with J gene TRBJ2-5; D call uncertain. This CDR3 is 11 amino acids long. Germline V CDR1 and CDR2: SSHAT, FNYEAQ (reference sequence). The CDR3 here is CASSFGETQYF. The CDR3 DNA reads as TGTGCTAGCAGCTTCGGCGAGACCCAGTACTTC.

The chain employs TRBV28 and TRBJ1-5; TRBD1 agrees at 9 bases. Germline V CDR1 and CDR2: MDHEN, SYDVKM. The CDR3 is 15 residues long. The J segment lost 6 bases and the V segment lost 6 bases, leaving 9 bases of the junction unmatched. The CDR3 sequence is CASSAHRGQGQPQHF. CDR3 nucleotides: TGTGCCAGCAGCGCCCACAGGGGGCAGGGTCAGCCCCAGCATTTT.

The chain carries TRBV28 and TRBJ2-7; D gene uncertain. V gave up 7 bases and J gave up 5 bases, with 12 bases separating them. Germline CDR1 is MDHEN and CDR2 is SYDVKM. The CDR3 is 12 amino acids. The DNA for the CDR3 is TGTGCCAGCAAAGAGAAGGTCCACGAGCAGTACTTC. Encoded protein: CASKEKVHEQYF.

The rearrangement uses TRBV5-6 and TRBJ1-5; no reliable D call. The CDR3 covers 15 residues. Trimming removed 1 base at V and 2 bases at J, with 10 bases between. Germline CDR1 is SGHDT and CDR2 is YYEEEE. CDR3 region: CASSLLRDGNQPQHF. The CDR3 DNA sequence: TGTGCCAGCAGCTTGCTCCGAGATGGCAATCAGCCCCAGCATTTT.